The entry below describes one TCR beta chain. These data originate in a study of control samples from healthy donors and cancer patients. Sequencing used immunoSEQ multiplex PCR; TCRdb keeps in-frame clones, though not all of them. The sample includes roughly 81,000 clones, 84% of them seen just once. The CDR3 is made up of 17 amino acids. The germline CDR1 and CDR2 sequences are MNHNS and SASEGT. Trimming took 3 bases from V and 5 from J; bases not matched to a gene: 13. Material for sequencing was PBMCs. This clonotype was sampled from a man in his fifties or sixties with head and neck cancer. The J gene is TRBJ2-7, the V gene TRBV6-1; 10 bases line up with TRBD1. The DNA of the CDR3 is TGTGCCAGCAGTGAGGGTGGTTTCGGGGACAGGGGCGACGAGCAGTACTTC. Protein: CASSEGGFGDRGDEQYF.